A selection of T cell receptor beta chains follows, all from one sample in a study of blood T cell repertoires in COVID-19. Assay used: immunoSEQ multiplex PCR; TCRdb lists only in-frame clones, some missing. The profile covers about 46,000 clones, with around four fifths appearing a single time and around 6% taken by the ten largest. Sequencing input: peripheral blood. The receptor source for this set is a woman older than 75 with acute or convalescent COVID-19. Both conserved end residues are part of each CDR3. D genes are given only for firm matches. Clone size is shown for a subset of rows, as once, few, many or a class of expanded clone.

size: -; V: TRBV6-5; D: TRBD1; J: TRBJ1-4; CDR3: CASSYKPGTGREKLFF; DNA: TGTGCCAGCAGTTACAAGCCGGGGACAGGGAGGGAAAAACTGTTTTTT
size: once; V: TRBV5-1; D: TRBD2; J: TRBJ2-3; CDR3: CASSAGLAGGMAGTQYF; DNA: TGCGCCAGCAGCGCTGGACTAGCGGGGGGGATGGCCGGCACGCAGTATTTT
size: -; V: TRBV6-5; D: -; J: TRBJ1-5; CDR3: CASEFTGTWNQPQHF; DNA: TGTGCCAGTGAATTTACAGGTACATGGAATCAGCCCCAGCATTTT
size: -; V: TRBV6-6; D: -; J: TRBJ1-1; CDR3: CVCASSRLGSEAFF; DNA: -
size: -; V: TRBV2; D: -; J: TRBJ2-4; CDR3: CASSESVGRVVNIQYF; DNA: TGTGCCAGCAGTGAATCGGTGGGCAGGGTCGTAAACATTCAGTACTTC
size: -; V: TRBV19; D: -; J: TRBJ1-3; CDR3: CASSIRTASGNTIYF; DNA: TGTGCCAGTAGTATAAGGACAGCCTCTGGAAACACCATATATTTT
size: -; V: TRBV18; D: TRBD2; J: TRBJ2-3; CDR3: CASSPRLAGAADTQYF; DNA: TGTGCCAGCTCACCACGACTAGCGGGGGCTGCGGATACGCAGTATTTT
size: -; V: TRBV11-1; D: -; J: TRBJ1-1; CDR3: CASSLSPVLSSEAFF; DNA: TGTGCCAGCAGCTTAAGCCCGGTTCTTAGTTCTGAAGCTTTCTTT
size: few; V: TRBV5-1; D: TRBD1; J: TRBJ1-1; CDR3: CASSRTGSGNTEAFF; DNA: TGCGCCAGCAGCAGGACAGGGTCGGGGAACACTGAAGCTTTCTTT
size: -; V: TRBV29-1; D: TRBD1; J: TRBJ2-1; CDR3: CSVEGQGLEQFF; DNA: TGCAGCGTGGAAGGACAGGGGCTAGAGCAGTTCTTC
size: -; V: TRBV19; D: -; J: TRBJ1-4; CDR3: CASSPDTVEIEKLFF; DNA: TGTGCCAGTAGTCCCGACACGGTTGAAATAGAAAAACTGTTTTTT
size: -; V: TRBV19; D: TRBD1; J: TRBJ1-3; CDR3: CASRGQAGNTIYF; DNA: TGTGCCAGTAGAGGACAGGCTGGAAACACCATATATTTT
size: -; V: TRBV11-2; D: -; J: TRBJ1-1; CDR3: CASSQGSYTEAFF; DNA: TGTGCCAGCAGCCAGGGCAGCTACACTGAAGCTTTCTTT
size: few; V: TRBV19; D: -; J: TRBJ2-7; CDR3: CASSPRGRRSSYEQYF; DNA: TGTGCCAGTAGTCCCAGGGGACGCCGGAGCTCCTACGAGCAGTACTTC
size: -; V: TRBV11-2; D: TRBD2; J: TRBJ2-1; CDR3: CASSLARMTSRFYNEQFF; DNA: TGTGCCAGCAGCTTAGCCCGAATGACTAGCCGATTTTACAATGAGCAGTTCTTC
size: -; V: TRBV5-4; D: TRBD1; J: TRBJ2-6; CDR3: CASSTGTGRSGANVLTF; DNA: TGTGCCAGCAGCACCGGGACAGGCCGCTCTGGGGCCAACGTCCTGACTTTC
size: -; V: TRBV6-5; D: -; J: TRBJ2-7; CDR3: CASTSGARREQYF; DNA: TGTGCCAGCACCTCAGGGGCGCGACGGGAGCAGTACTTC
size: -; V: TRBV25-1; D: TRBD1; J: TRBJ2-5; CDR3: CASSESRGQSETQYF; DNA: TGTGCCAGCAGTGAATCTAGGGGGCAAAGTGAGACCCAGTACTTC
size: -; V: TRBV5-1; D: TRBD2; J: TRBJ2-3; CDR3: CASATGGAEDTQYF; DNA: TGCGCCAGCGCTACCGGGGGGGCCGAGGATACGCAGTATTTT
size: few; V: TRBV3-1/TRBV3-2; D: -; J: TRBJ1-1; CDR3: CASSQGRVGREAFF; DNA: TGTGCCAGCAGCCAAGGAAGAGTGGGCAGGGAAGCTTTCTTT
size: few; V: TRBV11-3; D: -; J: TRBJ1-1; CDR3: CASSLDRLSKAFF; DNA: TGTGCCAGCAGCTTAGACAGGCTAAGCAAAGCTTTCTTT
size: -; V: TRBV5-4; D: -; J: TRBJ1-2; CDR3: CASSTSGDPGYTF; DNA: TGTGCCAGCTCAACGTCGGGGGACCCTGGCTACACCTTC
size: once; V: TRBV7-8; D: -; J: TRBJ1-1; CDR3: CASSLGGLAEAFF; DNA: TGTGCCAGCAGCTTGGGGGGGCTGGCTGAAGCTTTCTTT
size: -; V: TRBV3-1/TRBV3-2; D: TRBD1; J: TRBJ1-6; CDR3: CASSPLDRDSPLHF; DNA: TGTGCCAGCAGCCCGCTCGACAGGGATTCACCCCTCCACTTT
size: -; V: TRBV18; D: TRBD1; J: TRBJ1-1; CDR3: CASETQGATEAFF; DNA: TGTGCCAGCGAAACACAGGGGGCGACTGAAGCTTTCTTT
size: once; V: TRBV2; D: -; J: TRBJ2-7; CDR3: CASSPRQGGEQYF; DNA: TGTGCCAGCAGCCCTCGGCAGGGCGGAGAGCAGTACTTC
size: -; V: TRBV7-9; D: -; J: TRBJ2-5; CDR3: CASSLVAEAETQYF; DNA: TGTGCCAGCAGCTTAGTAGCCGAAGCAGAGACCCAGTACTTC
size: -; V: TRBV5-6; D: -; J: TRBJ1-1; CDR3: CASSFAGLRTEAFF; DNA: TGTGCCAGCAGCTTCGCAGGTTTAAGGACTGAAGCTTTCTTT
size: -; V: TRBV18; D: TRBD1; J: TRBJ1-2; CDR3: CASSPPGQGAGGYTF; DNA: TGTGCCAGCTCACCACCGGGACAGGGGGCTGGTGGCTACACCTTC
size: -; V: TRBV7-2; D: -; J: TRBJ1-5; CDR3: CASSLADSSNQPQHF; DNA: TGTGCCAGCAGCTTAGCTGACAGTAGCAATCAGCCCCAGCATTTT
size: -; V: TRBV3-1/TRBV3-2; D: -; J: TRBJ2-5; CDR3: CASSQSRETQYF; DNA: TGTGCCAGCAGCCAATCTCGGGAGACCCAGTACTTC
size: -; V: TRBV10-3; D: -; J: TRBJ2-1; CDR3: CAISAAGFNEQFF; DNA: TGTGCCATCAGTGCCGCAGGATTCAATGAGCAGTTCTTC
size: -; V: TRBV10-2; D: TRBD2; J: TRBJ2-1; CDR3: CASRGLAGYNEQFF; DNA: TGCGCCAGCAGAGGACTAGCGGGTTACAATGAGCAGTTCTTC
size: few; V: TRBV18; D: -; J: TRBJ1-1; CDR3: CASSRGMNTEAFF; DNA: TGTGCCAGCTCACGGGGCATGAACACTGAAGCTTTCTTT
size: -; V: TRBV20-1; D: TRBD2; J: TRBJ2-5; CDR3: CSASLAGGQQETQYF; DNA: TGCAGTGCTAGTCTAGCGGGGGGGCAACAAGAGACCCAGTACTTC
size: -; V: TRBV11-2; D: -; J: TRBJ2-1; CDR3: CASSQPGLSYNEQFF; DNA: TGTGCCAGCAGCCAACCGGGACTTAGCTACAATGAGCAGTTCTTC
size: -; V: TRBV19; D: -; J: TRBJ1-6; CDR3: CASRGVRGTKGLALHF; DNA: TGTGCCAGTAGGGGCGTTCGGGGAACCAAGGGTCTTGCCCTCCACTTT
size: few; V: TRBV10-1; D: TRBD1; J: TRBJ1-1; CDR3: CASSEDRVNTEAFF; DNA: TGCGCCAGCAGCGAGGACAGGGTGAACACTGAAGCTTTCTTT
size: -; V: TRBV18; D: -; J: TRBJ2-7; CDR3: CASSPTGYPYEQYF; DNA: TGTGCCAGCTCACCTACCGGGTACCCCTACGAGCAGTACTTC
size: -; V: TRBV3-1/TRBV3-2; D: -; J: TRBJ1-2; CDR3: CASSQDWGRDYYGYTF; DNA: TGTGCCAGCAGCCAAGATTGGGGCAGGGACTACTATGGCTACACCTTC
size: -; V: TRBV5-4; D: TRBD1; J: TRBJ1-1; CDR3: CASSFGTGTNTEAFF; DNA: TGTGCCAGCAGCTTTGGGACAGGGACGAACACTGAAGCTTTCTTT
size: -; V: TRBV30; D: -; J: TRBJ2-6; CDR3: CAWSGRGGKAGANVLTF; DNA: TGTGCCTGGAGTGGAAGGGGCGGGAAAGCTGGGGCCAACGTCCTGACTTTC
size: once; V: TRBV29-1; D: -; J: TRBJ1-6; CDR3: CSAGGARNSPLHF; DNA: TGCAGCGCTGGAGGTGCCCGTAATTCACCCCTCCACTTT